These T cell receptor beta chains were read from a single sample in a study of response to subunit inactivated influenza vaccine. TCRdb recomputed calls from the RT-PCR reads with MiXCR, one row per CDR3 protein. The data hold 400,000 to 650,000 distinct CDR3 sequences, with approximately 6.9% observed a single time. Sample: PBMCs from blood, taken 23 to 25 months after vaccination. Source of these receptors: a man aged 45 to 70 who received an inactivated influenza vaccine. The CDR3 runs from the conserved cysteine through the conserved F or W. Fields, in order: clone size, V gene, CDR3 protein. Size values are once, few and many counts, or a class for expanded clones, and some rows have none.

clone size: many; V gene: TRBV7-2; CDR3 protein: CASSPNRETNEKLFF
clone size: few; V gene: TRBV12-3/TRBV12-4; CDR3 protein: CASSLGWSGRADTQYF
clone size: -; V gene: TRBV5-6; CDR3 protein: CASSFVGSGELFF
clone size: -; V gene: TRBV7-8; CDR3 protein: CASSNGPYGDQPQHF
clone size: few; V gene: TRBV5-5; CDR3 protein: CASSPGQAPYNEQFF
clone size: -; V gene: TRBV5-1; CDR3 protein: CASSLVGLAGGGGSYNEQFF
clone size: -; V gene: TRBV7-8; CDR3 protein: CASSFSSRGSGANVLTF
clone size: many; V gene: TRBV5-1; CDR3 protein: CASSYPSTDTQYF
clone size: few; V gene: TRBV7-2; CDR3 protein: CASTPSAGAYNEQFF
clone size: few; V gene: TRBV29-1; CDR3 protein: CSVGGRSYNEQFF
clone size: few; V gene: TRBV9; CDR3 protein: CASSSHGSGPQHF
clone size: -; V gene: TRBV7-8; CDR3 protein: CASSWRTSGFKTQYF
clone size: few; V gene: TRBV12-3/TRBV12-4; CDR3 protein: CASSLVGPNQPQHF
clone size: -; V gene: TRBV5-4; CDR3 protein: CASSLALDPGYNEQFF
clone size: few; V gene: TRBV29-1; CDR3 protein: CSVEDYDRQNTGELFF
clone size: -; V gene: TRBV28; CDR3 protein: CASSLVRASHEQFF
clone size: -; V gene: TRBV29-1; CDR3 protein: CSVADFRGETQYF
clone size: -; V gene: TRBV18; CDR3 protein: CASSPRGTPIYEQYF
clone size: few; V gene: TRBV28; CDR3 protein: CATNSGGAGTGELFF
clone size: -; V gene: TRBV11-2; CDR3 protein: CASSLLSLDRLRGGLNTQYF
clone size: many; V gene: TRBV7-9; CDR3 protein: CASSLGHRDEQYF
clone size: -; V gene: TRBV20-1; CDR3 protein: CSPTINRYEQYF
clone size: -; V gene: TRBV7-9; CDR3 protein: CASSLKDRGIYGYTF
clone size: many; V gene: TRBV29-1; CDR3 protein: CSSRQGPYNEQFF
clone size: few; V gene: TRBV7-2; CDR3 protein: CASSPELYYEQYF
clone size: -; V gene: TRBV11-2; CDR3 protein: CASRLVSGQGAYGYTF
clone size: few; V gene: TRBV28; CDR3 protein: CASSSDHEKVF
clone size: -; V gene: TRBV3-1; CDR3 protein: CASSQGIRLNSPLHF
clone size: -; V gene: TRBV28; CDR3 protein: CASSLLDVNTGELFF
clone size: many; V gene: TRBV20-1; CDR3 protein: CSARVTASYGYTF
clone size: -; V gene: TRBV3-1; CDR3 protein: CASSQDSGYQETQYF
clone size: many; V gene: TRBV3-1; CDR3 protein: CASSPRQGNGELFF
clone size: -; V gene: TRBV6-5; CDR3 protein: CASSYRIPSSGNTIYF
clone size: few; V gene: TRBV5-1; CDR3 protein: CASSARQGSSTEAFF
clone size: -; V gene: TRBV20-1; CDR3 protein: CSARDLSGNTIYF
clone size: few; V gene: TRBV10-2; CDR3 protein: CASSFSGSGDSPLHF
clone size: few; V gene: TRBV7-9; CDR3 protein: CASSSPRLGGGSYEQYF
clone size: -; V gene: TRBV5-1; CDR3 protein: CASTARMGANTGELFF
clone size: many; V gene: TRBV12-3/TRBV12-4; CDR3 protein: CASTGRGATEAFF
clone size: many; V gene: TRBV7-2; CDR3 protein: CASSHPGNQPQHF
clone size: -; V gene: TRBV27; CDR3 protein: CASSPRVGEQYF
clone size: -; V gene: TRBV7-2; CDR3 protein: CASAGAGGPSDTQYF
clone size: few; V gene: TRBV18; CDR3 protein: CASSEDTVTDTQYF
clone size: many; V gene: TRBV5-8; CDR3 protein: CASPLIDSEQPQHF
clone size: few; V gene: TRBV28; CDR3 protein: CASSFQGLAGTIYNEQFF
clone size: -; V gene: TRBV25-1; CDR3 protein: CASSEGSYNEQFF
clone size: -; V gene: TRBV9; CDR3 protein: CASSVAPESQETQYF
clone size: few; V gene: TRBV7-9; CDR3 protein: CASSPLAVSAREQYF